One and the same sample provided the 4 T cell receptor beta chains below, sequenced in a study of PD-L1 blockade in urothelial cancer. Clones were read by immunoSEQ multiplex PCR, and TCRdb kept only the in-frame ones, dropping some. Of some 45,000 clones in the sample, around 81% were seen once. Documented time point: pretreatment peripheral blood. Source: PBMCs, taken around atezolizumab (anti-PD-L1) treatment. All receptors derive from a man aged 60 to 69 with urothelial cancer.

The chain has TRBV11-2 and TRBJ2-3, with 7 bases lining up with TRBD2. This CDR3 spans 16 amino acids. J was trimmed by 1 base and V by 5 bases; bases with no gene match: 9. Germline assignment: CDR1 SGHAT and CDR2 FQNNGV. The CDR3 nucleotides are TGTGCCAGCAGCAAAAATCTAGCGGCGGGCACAGATACGCAGTATTTT. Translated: CASSKNLAAGTDTQYF.

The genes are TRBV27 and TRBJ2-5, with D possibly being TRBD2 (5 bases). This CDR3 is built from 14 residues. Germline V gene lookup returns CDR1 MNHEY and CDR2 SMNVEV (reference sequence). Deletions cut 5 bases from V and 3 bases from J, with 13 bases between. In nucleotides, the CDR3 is TGTGCCAGCAGTCGTCTCTCGAGGGAAGAGACCCAGTACTTC. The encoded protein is CASSRLSREETQYF.

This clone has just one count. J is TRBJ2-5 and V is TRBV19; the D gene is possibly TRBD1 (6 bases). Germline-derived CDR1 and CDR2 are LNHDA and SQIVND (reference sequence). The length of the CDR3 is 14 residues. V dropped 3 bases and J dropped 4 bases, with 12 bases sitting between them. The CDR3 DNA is TGTGCCAGTAGTATGGTCGGCAGGGGAGAGACCCAGTACTTC. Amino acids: CASSMVGRGETQYF.

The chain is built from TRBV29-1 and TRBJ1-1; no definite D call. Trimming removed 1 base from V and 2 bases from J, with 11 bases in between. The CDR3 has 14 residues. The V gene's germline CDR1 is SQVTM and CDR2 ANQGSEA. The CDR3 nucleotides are TGCAGCGTTGAAGGTAGCGCCCGCAACACTGAAGCTTTCTTT. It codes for CSVEGSARNTEAFF.